This T cell receptor beta chain was identified in a study of identical twins. The length of the CDR3 is 12 residues. CDR1 is MDHEN and CDR2 is SYDVKM in the germline V gene. One entry per CDR3 protein, called by TCRdb with MiXCR from the 5' RACE reads. The table lists 350,000 to 450,000 distinct CDR3 sequences, roughly 20% of them singletons. Details on this clonotype: Germline and junction disagree at one end, which may indicate a read error.

The chain carries TRBV28 and TRBJ1-2; D is unresolved. The receptor was derived from a man aged 50 to 59 in good health. Material for sequencing was naive T cells sorted from blood. This CDR3 reads CASSFVPYDYTF. The CDR3 DNA sequence: TGTGCCAGCAGTTTCGTTCCGTATGACTACACCTTC.